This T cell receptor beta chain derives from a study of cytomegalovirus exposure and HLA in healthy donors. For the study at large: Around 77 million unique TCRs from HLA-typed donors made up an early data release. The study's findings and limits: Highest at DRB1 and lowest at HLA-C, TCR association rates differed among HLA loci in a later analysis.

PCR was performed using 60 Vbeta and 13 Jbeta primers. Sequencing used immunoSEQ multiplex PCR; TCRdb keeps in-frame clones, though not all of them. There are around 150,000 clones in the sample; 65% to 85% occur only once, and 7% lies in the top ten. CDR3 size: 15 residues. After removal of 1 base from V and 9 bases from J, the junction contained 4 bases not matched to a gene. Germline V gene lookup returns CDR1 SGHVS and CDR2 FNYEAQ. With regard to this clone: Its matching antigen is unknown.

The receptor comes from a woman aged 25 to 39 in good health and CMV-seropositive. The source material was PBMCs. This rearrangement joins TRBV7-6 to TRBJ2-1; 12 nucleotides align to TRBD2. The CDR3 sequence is CASSLVLAGGREQFF. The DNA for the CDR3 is TGTGCCAGCAGCTTAGTTCTAGCGGGGGGGCGTGAGCAGTTCTTC.